Listed below are T cell receptor beta chains from one sample, sequenced in a study of shared clonotypes between healthy human individuals. Generated by immunoSEQ multiplex PCR, the TCRdb table keeps only in-frame clones and is missing some. The table lists over a million clones, more than 60% of them singletons. The sequenced material came from memory CD4+ T cells sorted from blood. Receptors were obtained from a man in his late teens or twenties in good health. CDR3s include the opening cysteine and the closing phenylalanine or tryptophan. The D gene is left open where the match is weak. Rows may omit the clone size; those that give it use once, few, many or a size class.

d_call | j_call | clone_size | v_call | cdr3_nt | cdr3_aa
- | TRBJ1-4 | - | TRBV7-2 | TGTGCCAGCAGCTTAGAGGCAGCCCTAACTAATGAAAAACTGTTTTTT | CASSLEAALTNEKLFF
TRBD2 | TRBJ2-7 | - | TRBV11-2 | TGTGCCAGCAGCTTAGGCGCGGGAGCGACCTACGAGCAGTACTTC | CASSLGAGATYEQYF
- | TRBJ2-2 | - | TRBV29-1 | TGCAGCGTTGTTGAAGGGGCCAGGGAGCTGTTTTTT | CSVVEGARELFF
TRBD1 | TRBJ2-7 | - | TRBV18 | TGTGCCAGCTCACTTAGCGCCCGGGACAGGGGTCACGAGCAGTACTTC | CASSLSARDRGHEQYF
- | TRBJ2-5 | - | TRBV15 | TGTGCCACCAGCAGGGGACCAGATGCTCAAGAGACCCAGTACTTC | CATSRGPDAQETQYF
TRBD1 | TRBJ1-6 | once | TRBV30 | TGTGCCTGGACCGCCCCCGACAGGGGCCTATCACCCCTCCACTTT | CAWTAPDRGLSPLHF
- | TRBJ2-1 | - | TRBV19 | TGTGCCAGTAGTCATCGGCGGGCTAACTCCTACAATGAGCAGTTCTTC | CASSHRRANSYNEQFF
- | TRBJ2-1 | - | TRBV28 | TGTGCCAGCAGCCTTTTCGCGGGGATCTCCTACAATGAGCAGTTCTTC | CASSLFAGISYNEQFF
- | TRBJ1-5 | few | TRBV19 | TGTGCCAGTAGTATAGATGGTAACAGCAATCAGCCCCAGCATTTT | CASSIDGNSNQPQHF
TRBD2 | TRBJ2-7 | few | TRBV6-6 | TGTGCCAGCAGCACCACTAGCGGGGCTACCTACGAGCAGTACTTC | CASSTTSGATYEQYF
- | TRBJ1-3 | - | TRBV2 | TGTGCCGGGTCTCTGTCCTTGGGGAACACCATATATTTT | CAGSLSLGNTIYF
- | TRBJ1-4 | - | TRBV2 | TGTGCCAGCAGTGCCCAGCGGACAACTAATGAAAAACTGTTTTTT | CASSAQRTTNEKLFF
TRBD1 | TRBJ2-1 | - | TRBV5-1 | TGCGCCAGCAGCCCTGGACAGGGGGCGAGGAATGAGCAGTTCTTC | CASSPGQGARNEQFF
- | TRBJ1-1 | - | TRBV6-1 | TGTGCCAGCAGTCAACGGGGAAACACTGAAGCTTTCTTT | CASSQRGNTEAFF
- | TRBJ2-7 | - | TRBV6-1 | TGTGCCAGCAGTGAATCCCACTACGAGCAGTACTTC | CASSESHYEQYF
TRBD1 | TRBJ2-2 | once | TRBV11-2 | TGTGCCAGCAGCTCTTCTGACAGGGTGGCCGGGGAGCTGTTTTTT | CASSSSDRVAGELFF
TRBD2 | TRBJ2-5 | once | TRBV18 | TGTGCCAGCTCCCAGGAGACTAGCGGGACTGCTGAGACCCAGTACTTC | CASSQETSGTAETQYF
- | TRBJ2-5 | - | TRBV5-1 | TGCGCCAGCAGCTTGGGCATCTACCAAGAGACCCAGTACTTC | CASSLGIYQETQYF
- | TRBJ1-4 | - | TRBV28 | TGTGCCAGCAGTTTAATTAGTGGAACTAGTGAAAAACTGTTTTTT | CASSLISGTSEKLFF
- | TRBJ2-4 | - | TRBV28 | TGTGCCAGCAGTCCGAGCTCGCTCGGCCTGGCCAAAAACATTCAGTACTTC | CASSPSSLGLAKNIQYF
- | TRBJ2-5 | - | TRBV9 | TGTGCCAGCAGCGTAGATGGCCTCCAAGAGACCCAGTACTTC | CASSVDGLQETQYF
- | TRBJ1-2 | - | TRBV6-6 | TGTGCCAGCAGGGAAGGGGGGAAGGATGGCTACACCTTC | CASREGGKDGYTF
TRBD1 | TRBJ1-3 | - | TRBV10-3 | TGTGCCATCAGTGGACGCCAGGGGGCGCTTGCAGGAAACACCATATATTTT | CAISGRQGALAGNTIYF
- | TRBJ1-2 | - | TRBV4-3 | TGCGCCAGCAGCCAAGAGACTTCTGCAGGGATGGGTAACTATGGCTACACCTTC | CASSQETSAGMGNYGYTF
- | TRBJ1-3 | - | TRBV2 | TGTGCCAGCAGTTCCGGCAGGGGAGCGGGAAACACCATATATTTT | CASSSGRGAGNTIYF
- | TRBJ1-2 | - | TRBV7-2 | TGTGCCAGCAAATACCCTGGGGCCGGAGAGGTTTATGGCTACACCTTC | CASKYPGAGEVYGYTF
TRBD1 | TRBJ2-3 | - | TRBV6-6 | TGTGCCAGCAGTAGACAGGGGGGCACAGATACGCAGTATTTT | CASSRQGGTDTQYF
- | TRBJ2-7 | once | TRBV7-2 | TGTGCCAGCAGCTTAGACGGAGCTAGCTTCAAGCAGTACTTC | CASSLDGASFKQYF
TRBD1 | TRBJ1-2 | once | TRBV19 | TGTGCCAGTAAGGAGACGACAGGGAAGGGTCTTGGCTACACCTTC | CASKETTGKGLGYTF
- | TRBJ1-1 | - | TRBV5-1 | TGCGCCAGCAGCTTGAGCGGCACTGAAGCTTTCTTT | CASSLSGTEAFF
- | TRBJ2-3 | - | TRBV4-1 | TGCGCCAGCAGCCAAGTCGAGGGAGCAGATACGCAGTATTTT | CASSQVEGADTQYF
- | TRBJ2-2 | once | TRBV28 | TGTGCCAGCAGTTTAGGGAGCAGGGGAATCGGGGAGCTGTTTTTT | CASSLGSRGIGELFF
- | TRBJ2-2 | - | TRBV5-4 | TGTGCCAGCAGCTTGGAGCTGTCGAACACCGGGGAGCTGTTTTTT | CASSLELSNTGELFF
TRBD2 | TRBJ2-3 | many | TRBV5-1 | TGCGCCAGCAGCCCCACTAGCGGGAGGGGGACAGATACGCAGTATTTT | CASSPTSGRGTDTQYF
- | TRBJ2-3 | few | TRBV11-3 | TGTGCCAGCAGCTTAGGCCACACTCCAGATACGCAGTATTTT | CASSLGHTPDTQYF
- | TRBJ1-5 | - | TRBV27 | TGTGCCAGCAGTTTATCGAAAGGGGCCGGGCAGCCCCAGCATTTT | CASSLSKGAGQPQHF
TRBD1 | TRBJ1-5 | - | TRBV19 | TGTGCCAGTACCCAACCCGACAGGGGGCGCGATCAGCCCCAGCATTTT | CASTQPDRGRDQPQHF
TRBD1 | TRBJ2-7 | - | TRBV2 | TGTGCCAGCACCCGGGACAGGGGCTACGAGCAGTACTTC | CASTRDRGYEQYF